These 14 T cell receptor beta chains were sequenced from one sample in a study of T-cell reconstitution after alpha-beta-depleted transplantation in children. Unique molecular identifiers were incorporated during preparation of the TCRbeta library. TCRdb reprocessed the PCR reads with MiXCR, giving one entry per CDR3 protein. The table includes around 240,000 distinct CDR3 sequences, roughly 8.2% detected once. The specimen comprised PBMCs, mostly from graft donor cells, sampled 180 days after TCRalphabeta/CD19-depleted stem cell transplant. These receptors originate from a male patient younger than 18 who had a stem cell transplant for acute lymphoblastic leukemia, so the T cells may come from the graft donor.

At least ten counts were recorded for this clonotype. The chain joins TRBV20-1 to TRBJ2-7, with a possible D match to TRBD1 (7 bases). V shed 7 bases and J shed 7 bases, with 23 bases lying between them. Germline CDR1 DFQATT, CDR2 SNEGSKA (reference sequence). The CDR3 consists of 14 residues. Here the CDR3 reads CSGGADRANNEQYF. Written as DNA, the CDR3 is TGCAGTGGGGGGGCTGACAGGGCTAATAATGAGCAGTACTTC.

This clonotype was observed at least ten times. V usage is TRBV5-6 and J usage is TRBJ2-2, with 9 positions matching TRBD1. Trimming removed 3 bases from V and 1 base from J; junction bases left unmatched: 4. The CDR3 has 16 residues. Looked up from germline, CDR1 is SGHDT and CDR2 is YYEEEE. Here the CDR3 DNA reads TGTGCCAGCAGCTCGGACAGGGGCTGGAACACCGGGGAGCTGTTTTTT. Its translation is CASSSDRGWNTGELFF.

Concerning this clonotype: Given a much more abundant clone one base away, this may be a read error. The chain joins TRBV9 to TRBJ2-1; D ambiguous. Trimming stripped 0 bases from V and 10 bases from J, with 14 bases between. There are 14 residues in the CDR3. Per germline, CDR1 SGDLS and CDR2 YYNGEE. CDR3 in amino acids: CASSVVAAVDEQFF. The CDR3 coding sequence is TGTGCCAGCAGCGTAGTGGCGGCGGTTGACGAGCAGTTCTTC.

This clonotype has ten or more counts. The V and J genes are TRBV13 and TRBJ2-7; the D gene is possibly TRBD2 (5 bases). CDR1 and CDR2 from the germline V gene are PRHDT and FYEKMQ (reference sequence). The CDR3 is made up of 16 amino acids. Trimming took off 4 bases at V and 5 bases at J, with 21 bases between the two ends. For the CDR3, the DNA is TGTGCCAGCAGCTCTCACACGGGGATCCTCCTCCACGAGCAGTACTTC. Its translation: CASSSHTGILLHEQYF.

On this clonotype: A read error may explain this, as a much larger clone is one base away. This rearrangement joins TRBV28 to TRBJ2-1, with 9 bases matching TRBD1. CDR1 MDHEN and CDR2 SYDVKM come from the germline V gene. The CDR3 consists of 15 residues. CDR3: CASILVGQGNNGQFF. The DNA for the CDR3 is TGTGCCAGCATCTTGGTCGGACAGGGGAATAATGGGCAGTTCTTC.

This clonotype was recorded at least ten times. A read error may account for a junction end that differs from germline. The rearrangement uses TRBV28 and TRBJ1-5; TRBD1 agrees at 8 bases. CDR3 length: 15 residues. Germline V gene sequence: CDR1 MDHEN, CDR2 SYDVKM. DNA for the CDR3: TGTGCCATCAGTTTGTCCGGACAGGGAAATCAGCCCCAGCATTTT. Its protein product is CAISLSGQGNQPQHF. The full variable domain, completed using reference TRBV28 and TRBJ1-5, is DVKVTQSSRYLVKRTGEKVFLECVQDMDHENMFWYRQDPGLGLRLIYFSYDVKMKEKGDIPEGYSVSREKKERFSLILESASTNQTSMYLCAISLSGQGNQPQHFGDGTRLSIL.

This clonotype was picked up a small number of times. The V gene is TRBV5-1, the J gene TRBJ2-3; D is perhaps TRBD1 (6 bases). This CDR3 has 15 residues. Germline loops: CDR1 SGHRS, CDR2 YFSETQ. The germline V and J ends were trimmed by 1 base and 2 bases, with 11 bases remaining between them. In nucleotides, the CDR3 is TGCGCCAGCAGCTTGAGGGGGAGTCCCACAGATACGCAGTATTTT. Translated: CASSLRGSPTDTQYF.

A note on this clonotype: This may stem from a read error, because a much larger clone lies one nucleotide away. This chain links TRBV11-2 with TRBJ2-2; unclear D gene. Between the trimmed V and J ends, which lost 4 bases and 6 bases, there was a span of 15 bases. CDR3 length: 15 amino acids. Germline V gene lookup returns CDR1 SGHAT and CDR2 FQNNGV. The CDR3 sequence: CASSSGPANPGELFF. The CDR3 nucleotides are TGTGCCAGCAGCTCCGGACCAGCCAATCCCGGGGAGCTGTTTTTT.

The sample holds many counts of this clonotype. The rearrangement joins TRBV20-1 to TRBJ2-3; maybe TRBD1 (6 bases). This CDR3 region has 13 residues. Germline CDR1 DFQATT, CDR2 SNEGSKA (reference sequence). The V gene lost 2 bases and the J gene lost 8 bases, with 14 bases spanning the gap. CDR3 sequence reads: CSARPPGHLTQYF. CDR3 in DNA: TGCAGTGCTAGACCTCCGGGACATCTTACGCAGTATTTT.

The rearrangement links TRBV6-1 to TRBJ2-4, with D maybe TRBD2 (6 bases). This CDR3 has 16 amino acids. V was shortened by 4 bases and J by 0 bases, with 13 bases between the two germline ends. Germline lookup yields CDR1 MNHNS and CDR2 SASEGT. In nucleotides, the CDR3 is TGTGCCAGCAGTGCGGGACTCATCGTAGCCAAAAACATTCAGTACTTC. This encodes CASSAGLIVAKNIQYF.

The chain links TRBV4-1 to TRBJ2-7, with D possibly called TRBD1 or TRBD2 (5 bases each). From germline, CDR1 is MGHRA and CDR2 YSYEKL. This CDR3 is 13 amino acids long. Deletions cut 4 bases from V and 5 bases from J, with 12 bases between. CDR3 DNA sequence: TGCGCCAGCAGCCGCCACGGGGCTAACGAGCAGTACTTC. This gives the protein CASSRHGANEQYF.

This clonotype was seen at least ten times. DNA for the CDR3: TGTGCCAGCAGCCAAGCCCCGGGGGATGGCTACACCTTC. This translates into CASSQAPGDGYTF. The chain links TRBV3-1 to TRBJ1-2, with D tentatively TRBD1 (5 bases). This CDR3 contains 13 residues. Trimming removed 1 base from V and 6 bases from J, with 9 bases in between. From germline, CDR1 is LGHDT and CDR2 YNNKEL (reference sequence).

This clonotype was detected a few times. The J gene is TRBJ1-6, the V gene TRBV28, with a tentative D call TRBD1 (5 bases). Trimming removed 4 bases from V and 7 bases from J, with 8 bases in between. Looked up from germline, CDR1 is MDHEN and CDR2 is SYDVKM. CDR3 length: 13 residues. The CDR3: CASSYRRNSPLHF. The CDR3 nucleotides are TGTGCCAGCAGTTACAGGAGGAATTCACCCCTCCACTTT. Complete variable domain (other parts from reference TRBV28 and TRBJ1-6): DVKVTQSSRYLVKRTGEKVFLECVQDMDHENMFWYRQDPGLGLRLIYFSYDVKMKEKGDIPEGYSVSREKKERFSLILESASTNQTSMYLCASSYRRNSPLHFGNGTRLTVT.

This clonotype has at least ten counts. The chain combines TRBV12-3 or TRBV12-4 with TRBJ2-3; D uncertain. This CDR3 has 17 residues. Trimming removed 6 bases from V and 0 bases from J, with 19 bases in between. CDR3 DNA: TGTGCCAGCAGCCGCGGTGATGGATTAGCTAGCACAGATACGCAGTATTTT. Translated, it gives CASSRGDGLASTDTQYF.